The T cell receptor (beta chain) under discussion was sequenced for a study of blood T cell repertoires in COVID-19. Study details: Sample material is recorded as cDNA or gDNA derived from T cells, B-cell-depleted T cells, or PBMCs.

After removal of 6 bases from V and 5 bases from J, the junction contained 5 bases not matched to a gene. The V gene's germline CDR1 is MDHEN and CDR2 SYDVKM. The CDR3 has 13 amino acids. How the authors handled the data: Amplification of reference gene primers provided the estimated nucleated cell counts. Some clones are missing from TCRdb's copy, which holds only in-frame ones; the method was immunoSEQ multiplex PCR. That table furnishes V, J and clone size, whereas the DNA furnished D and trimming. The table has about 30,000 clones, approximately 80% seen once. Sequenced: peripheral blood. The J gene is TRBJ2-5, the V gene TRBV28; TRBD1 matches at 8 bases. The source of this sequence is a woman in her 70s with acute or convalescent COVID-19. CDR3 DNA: TGTGCCAGCAGGGACAGGGTGACGGAGACCCAGTACTTC. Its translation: CASRDRVTETQYF.